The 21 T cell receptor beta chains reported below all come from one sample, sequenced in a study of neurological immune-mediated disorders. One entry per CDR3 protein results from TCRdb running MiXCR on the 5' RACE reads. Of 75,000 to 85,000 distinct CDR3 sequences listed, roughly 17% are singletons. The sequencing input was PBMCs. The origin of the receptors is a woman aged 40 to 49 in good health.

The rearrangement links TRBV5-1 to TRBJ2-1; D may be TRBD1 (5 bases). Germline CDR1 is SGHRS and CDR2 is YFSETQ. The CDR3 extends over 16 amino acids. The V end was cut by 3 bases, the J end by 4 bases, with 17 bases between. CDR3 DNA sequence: TGCGCCAGCAGCTCAACTCCAGGGTCAGGTTACAATGAGCAGTTCTTC. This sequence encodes CASSSTPGSGYNEQFF.

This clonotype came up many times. CDR3 region: CASSLGSGANVLTF. CDR3 DNA sequence: TGCGCCAGCAGCTTGGGGAGTGGGGCCAACGTCCTGACTTTC. The rearrangement uses TRBV5-1 and TRBJ2-6, with D uncertain. The CDR3 loop spans 14 amino acids. V lost 0 bases to trimming and J lost 3 bases, with 4 bases between them. Germline V gene lookup returns CDR1 SGHRS and CDR2 YFSETQ.

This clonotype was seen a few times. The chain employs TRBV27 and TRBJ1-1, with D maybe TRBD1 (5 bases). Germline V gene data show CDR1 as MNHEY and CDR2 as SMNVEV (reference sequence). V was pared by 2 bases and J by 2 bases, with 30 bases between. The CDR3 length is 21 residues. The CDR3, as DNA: TGTGCCAGCAGTTTAGGTACATGGGGAAGGGGAAATTGGAGGGAAAACACTGAAGCTTTCTTT. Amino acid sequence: CASSLGTWGRGNWRENTEAFF.

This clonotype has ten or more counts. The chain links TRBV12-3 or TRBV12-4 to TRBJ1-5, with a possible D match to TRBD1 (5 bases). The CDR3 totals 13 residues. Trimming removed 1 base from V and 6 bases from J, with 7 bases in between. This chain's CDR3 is CASSLVGVQPQHF. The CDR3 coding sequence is TGTGCCAGCAGTTTAGTGGGGGTTCAGCCCCAGCATTTT.

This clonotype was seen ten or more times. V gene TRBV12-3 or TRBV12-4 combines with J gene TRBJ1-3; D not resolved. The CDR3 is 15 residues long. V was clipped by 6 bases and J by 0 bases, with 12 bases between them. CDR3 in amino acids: CASSNQESSGNTIYF. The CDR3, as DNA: TGTGCCAGCAGCAACCAGGAGAGCTCTGGAAACACCATATATTTT.

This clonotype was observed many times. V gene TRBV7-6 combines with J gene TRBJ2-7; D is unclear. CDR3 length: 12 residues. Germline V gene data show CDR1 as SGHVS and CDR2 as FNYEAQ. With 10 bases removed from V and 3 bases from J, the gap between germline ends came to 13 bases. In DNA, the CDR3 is TGTGCCAACTTTGACACCGACTACGAGCAGTACTTC. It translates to CANFDTDYEQYF.

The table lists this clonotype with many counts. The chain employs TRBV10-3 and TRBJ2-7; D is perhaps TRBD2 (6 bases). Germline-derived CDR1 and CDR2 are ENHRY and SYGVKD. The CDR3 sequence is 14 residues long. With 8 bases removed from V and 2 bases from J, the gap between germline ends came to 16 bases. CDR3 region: CAIRRDAETYEQYF. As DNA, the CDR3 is TGTGCCATCCGGAGGGACGCCGAAACCTACGAGCAGTACTTC.

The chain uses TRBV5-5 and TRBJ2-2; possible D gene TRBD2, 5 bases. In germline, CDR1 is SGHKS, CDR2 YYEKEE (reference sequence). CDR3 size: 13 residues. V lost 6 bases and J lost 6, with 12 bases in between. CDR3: CASTRFGAGELFF. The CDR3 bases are TGTGCCAGCACGAGATTCGGGGCCGGGGAGCTGTTTTTT.

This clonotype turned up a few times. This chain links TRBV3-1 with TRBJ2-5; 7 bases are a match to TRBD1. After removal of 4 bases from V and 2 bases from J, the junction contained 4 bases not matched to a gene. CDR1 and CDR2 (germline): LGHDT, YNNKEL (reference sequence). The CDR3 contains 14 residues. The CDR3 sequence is CASSPGTEQETQYF. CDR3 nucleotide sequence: TGTGCCAGCAGCCCGGGGACAGAACAAGAGACCCAGTACTTC.

The CDR3 region has the DNA TGTGCCAGCAGTTTATCTGTGAGGGCCGACCAGCCCCAGCATTTT. Translating gives CASSLSVRADQPQHF. The chain carries TRBV27 and TRBJ1-5, with no clear D. V lost 0 bases to trimming and J lost 7 bases, with 13 bases between them. This CDR3 is 15 amino acids long. Germline-derived CDR1 and CDR2 are MNHEY and SMNVEV (reference sequence).

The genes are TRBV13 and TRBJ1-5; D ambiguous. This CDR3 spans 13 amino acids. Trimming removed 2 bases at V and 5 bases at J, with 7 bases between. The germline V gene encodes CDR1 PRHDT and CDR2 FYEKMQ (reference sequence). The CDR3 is CASSLSPDQPQHF. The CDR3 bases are TGTGCCAGCAGCTTATCCCCGGATCAGCCCCAGCATTTT.

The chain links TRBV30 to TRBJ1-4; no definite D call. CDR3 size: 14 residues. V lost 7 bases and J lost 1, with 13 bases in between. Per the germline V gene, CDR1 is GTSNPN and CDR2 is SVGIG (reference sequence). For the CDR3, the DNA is TGTGCCTTGAACGACCGGGAAACTAATGAAAAACTGTTTTTT. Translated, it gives CALNDRETNEKLFF.

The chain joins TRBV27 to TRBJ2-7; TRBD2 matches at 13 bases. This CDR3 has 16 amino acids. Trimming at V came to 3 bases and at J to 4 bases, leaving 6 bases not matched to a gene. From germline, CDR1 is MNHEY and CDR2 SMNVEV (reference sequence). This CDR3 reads CASSFSPTSGGYEQYF. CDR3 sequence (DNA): TGTGCCAGCAGTTTTAGCCCGACTAGCGGGGGGTACGAGCAGTACTTC.

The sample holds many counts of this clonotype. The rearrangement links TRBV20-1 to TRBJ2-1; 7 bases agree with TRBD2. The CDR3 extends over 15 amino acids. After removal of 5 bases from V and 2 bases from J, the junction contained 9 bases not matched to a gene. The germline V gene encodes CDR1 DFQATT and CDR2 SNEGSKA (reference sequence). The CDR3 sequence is CSALSLAPTYNEQFF. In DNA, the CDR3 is TGCAGTGCTCTCTCACTAGCGCCTACCTACAATGAGCAGTTCTTC.

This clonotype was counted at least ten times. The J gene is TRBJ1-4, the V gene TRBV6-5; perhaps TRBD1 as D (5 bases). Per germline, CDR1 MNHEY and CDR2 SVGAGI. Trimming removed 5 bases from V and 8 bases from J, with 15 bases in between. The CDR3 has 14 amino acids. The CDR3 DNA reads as TGTGCCAGCAGTCCACAACGGGGCAGGGAAAAACTGTTTTTT. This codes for CASSPQRGREKLFF.

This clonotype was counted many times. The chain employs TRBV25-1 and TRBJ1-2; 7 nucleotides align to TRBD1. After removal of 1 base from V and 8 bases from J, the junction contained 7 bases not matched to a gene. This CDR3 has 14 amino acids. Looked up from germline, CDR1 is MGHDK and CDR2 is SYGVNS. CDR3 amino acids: CASSEFGTGEGYTF. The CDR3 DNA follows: TGTGCCAGCAGTGAATTTGGTACAGGGGAAGGCTACACCTTC.

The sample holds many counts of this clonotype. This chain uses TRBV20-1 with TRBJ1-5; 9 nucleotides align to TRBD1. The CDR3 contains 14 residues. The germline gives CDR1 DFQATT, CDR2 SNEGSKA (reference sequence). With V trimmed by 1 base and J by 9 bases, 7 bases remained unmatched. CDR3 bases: TGCAGTGCTAGAGGTGGGACAGGGCGATCGCCCCAGCATTTT. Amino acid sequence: CSARGGTGRSPQHF.

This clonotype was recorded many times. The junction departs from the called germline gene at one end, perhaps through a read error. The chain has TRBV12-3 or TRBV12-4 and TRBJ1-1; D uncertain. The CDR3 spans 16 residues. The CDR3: CASSLWPGKGNAEAFF. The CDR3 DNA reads TGTGCCAGCAGTTTATGGCCAGGTAAAGGGAACGCTGAAGCTTTCTTT.

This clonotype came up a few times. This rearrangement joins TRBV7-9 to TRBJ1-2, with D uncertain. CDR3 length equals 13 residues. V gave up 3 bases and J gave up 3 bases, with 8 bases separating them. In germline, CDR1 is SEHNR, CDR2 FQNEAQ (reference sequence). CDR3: CASSLGEYYGYTF. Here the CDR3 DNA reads TGTGCCAGCAGCTTGGGCGAATACTATGGCTACACCTTC. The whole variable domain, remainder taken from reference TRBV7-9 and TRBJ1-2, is DTGVSQNPRHKITKRGQNVTFRCDPISEHNRLYWYRQTLGQGPEFLTYFQNEAQLEKSRLLSDRFSAERPKGSFSTLEIQRTEQGDSAMYLCASSLGEYYGYTFGSGTRLTVV.

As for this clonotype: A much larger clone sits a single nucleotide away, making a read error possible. The CDR3 here is CARSQGQGSWTGELFF. In DNA form, the CDR3 reads TGCGCCCGCAGCCAGGGACAGGGGAGCTGGACCGGGGAGCTGTTTTTT. The chain carries TRBV4-3 and TRBJ2-2; 10 bases map to TRBD1. From germline, CDR1 is LGHNA and CDR2 YSLEER. The length of the CDR3 is 16 residues.

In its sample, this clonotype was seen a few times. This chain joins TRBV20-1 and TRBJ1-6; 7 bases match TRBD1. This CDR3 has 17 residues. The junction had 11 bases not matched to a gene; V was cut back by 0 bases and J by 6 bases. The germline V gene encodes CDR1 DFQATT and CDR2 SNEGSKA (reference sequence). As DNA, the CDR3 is TGCAGTGCTAGAGAGAGGGGACAGCATATTTTTAATTCACCCCTCCACTTT. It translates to CSARERGQHIFNSPLHF.